One sample yielded the 16 T cell receptor beta chains listed below, sequenced in a study of blood T cell repertoires in COVID-19. Profiling relied on immunoSEQ multiplex PCR, and the TCRdb table lists in-frame clones only, not all of them. The repertoire holds roughly 65,000 clones, approximately 86% seen once, with approximately 14% in the top ten. The sample consisted of peripheral blood. The receptors shown here come from a woman aged 55-75 years with acute or convalescent COVID-19.

The chain has TRBV5-8 and TRBJ1-2; 8 nucleotides match TRBD1. The germline V gene encodes CDR1 SGHTS and CDR2 YDEGEE. There are 15 residues in the CDR3. V lost 4 bases to trimming and J lost 7 bases; unmatched junction nucleotides: 12. Here the CDR3 reads CASSLARGPWSGYTF. The CDR3 coding sequence is TGTGCCAGCAGCCTGGCCAGGGGGCCGTGGTCTGGCTACACCTTC.

The chain uses TRBV6-5 and TRBJ2-5; 7 nucleotides line up with TRBD2. V was pared by 7 bases and J by 1 base, with 9 bases of the junction left unmatched. Germline CDR1 is MNHEY and CDR2 is SVGAGI. This CDR3 has 15 residues. CDR3 in amino acids: CASTQSGGFQETQYF. The CDR3, as DNA: TGTGCCAGCACTCAATCCGGGGGGTTCCAAGAGACCCAGTACTTC.

J is TRBJ2-3 and V is TRBV5-4, with 11 bases identical to TRBD2. Looked up from germline, CDR1 is SGHNT and CDR2 is YYREEE (reference sequence). The CDR3 runs 16 residues. V lost 4 bases, J lost 2 bases, and 6 bases stayed unmatched. CDR3 bases: TGTGCCAGCAGCGCCCGACTAGCGGGGTCCACAGATACGCAGTATTTT. Translated: CASSARLAGSTDTQYF.

The rearrangement uses TRBV19 and TRBJ2-3; D may be TRBD2 (5 bases). CDR3 length: 14 residues. The V gene's germline CDR1 is LNHDA and CDR2 SQIVND (reference sequence). Deletions cut 9 bases from V and 4 bases from J, with 17 bases between. CDR3 nucleotides: TGTGCCAGCTCCCATCCCAGAGCGGCAGATACGCAGTATTTT. Its protein product is CASSHPRAADTQYF.

The chain carries TRBV30 and TRBJ1-1; D is perhaps TRBD1 (5 bases). V lost 3 bases and J 1 base, leaving 18 bases between the germline ends. The CDR3 covers 16 residues. From germline, CDR1 is GTSNPN and CDR2 SVGIG (reference sequence). CDR3 in amino acids: CAWRRDRGGKNTEAFF. CDR3 sequence (DNA): TGTGCCTGGAGGCGGGATCGGGGCGGAAAGAACACTGAAGCTTTCTTT.

The chain recombines TRBV9 with TRBJ2-1; 11 bases line up with TRBD2. Germline V gene lookup returns CDR1 SGDLS and CDR2 YYNGEE. V lost 2 bases and J lost 2; bases outside the gene matches: 6. The CDR3 sequence is 17 residues long. CDR3 bases: TGTGCCAGCAGCGTTTCTAGCGGGGGGTCCCCCTACAATGAGCAGTTCTTC. This encodes CASSVSSGGSPYNEQFF.

This chain connects TRBV30 to TRBJ2-5; tentative D call: TRBD2 (6 bases). The V and J ends lost 2 bases and 4 bases respectively, with 17 bases between them. This CDR3 is built from 15 residues. Germline V gene lookup returns CDR1 GTSNPN and CDR2 SVGIG (reference sequence). As DNA, the CDR3 is TGTGCCTGGAGTACCCGATTAGGAGGGCGAGAGACCCAGTACTTC. Protein: CAWSTRLGGRETQYF.

V gene TRBV11-2 combines with J gene TRBJ1-2; the D is unclear. Germline CDR1 and CDR2: SGHAT and FQNNGV. CDR3 length: 12 amino acids. Trimming cost V 3 bases and J 8 bases, with 10 bases left between them. The CDR3 region is CASSFPDWGYTF. As DNA, the CDR3 is TGTGCCAGCAGCTTCCCAGACTGGGGCTACACCTTC.

This clone has a single count. The gene calls are TRBV20-1 and TRBJ2-5, with D perhaps TRBD1 (5 bases). Trimming pared 3 bases from V and 1 base from J, leaving 12 bases between. CDR1 is DFQATT and CDR2 is SNEGSKA in the germline V gene (reference sequence). The CDR3 contains 14 residues. Here the CDR3 reads CSASRYRSQETQYF. The CDR3 DNA reads as TGCAGTGCTAGTCGGTACAGGAGCCAAGAGACCCAGTACTTC.

The chain combines TRBV5-1 with TRBJ2-1, with D maybe TRBD1 (5 bases). This CDR3 has 14 amino acids. Germline loops: CDR1 SGHRS, CDR2 YFSETQ. V lost 4 bases, J lost 2 bases, and 10 bases lay in between. The CDR3 sequence is CASSHMDTYNEQFF. The CDR3 DNA reads TGCGCCAGCAGCCACATGGACACCTACAATGAGCAGTTCTTC.

The chain combines TRBV3-1 (or the pseudogene TRBV3-2) with TRBJ2-3, with TRBD2 matching over 8 bases. The trim removed 1 base at V and 3 bases at J, leaving 6 bases unmatched. Germline V gene lookup returns CDR1 LGHDT and CDR2 YNNKEL (reference sequence). The CDR3 length is 16 residues. CDR3: CASSQAPSGRTDTQYF. CDR3 sequence (DNA): TGTGCCAGCAGCCAAGCCCCTAGCGGGCGGACAGATACGCAGTATTTT.

This sequence joins TRBV7-9 and TRBJ1-4; D is possibly TRBD1 (6 bases). With 0 bases removed from V and 5 bases from J, the gap between germline ends came to 16 bases. This CDR3 spans 17 amino acids. The germline V gene has CDR1 SEHNR and CDR2 FQNEAQ (reference sequence). CDR3 nucleotides: TGTGCCAGCAGCTTAGCTTACCCATATGGGGGCAATGAAAAACTGTTTTTT. This gives the protein CASSLAYPYGGNEKLFF.

The rearrangement uses TRBV28 and TRBJ1-5; 8 bases are a match to TRBD1. Germline lookup yields CDR1 MDHEN and CDR2 SYDVKM. V was clipped by 6 bases and J by 1 base; unmatched bases: 8. The CDR3 has 16 residues. This CDR3 is CASSLPTGESNQPQHF. Here the CDR3 DNA reads TGTGCCAGCAGCCTACCGACAGGGGAAAGCAATCAGCCCCAGCATTTT.

The rearrangement uses TRBV5-1 and TRBJ2-5, with TRBD2 matching over 9 bases. Germline CDR1 SGHRS, CDR2 YFSETQ. The ends lost 4 bases at V and 4 bases at J; junction bases unmatched: 8. CDR3 size: 15 residues. For the CDR3, the DNA is TGCGCCAGCAGCCTTAGCGGGGGCCGGGGAGAGACCCAGTACTTC. Translated: CASSLSGGRGETQYF.

The rearrangement joins TRBV6-6 to TRBJ1-5; no definite D call. The germline gives CDR1 MNHNY, CDR2 SVGAGI (reference sequence). V lost 5 bases and J lost 3, with 20 bases in between. This CDR3 region has 17 residues. CDR3: CASSRAPLRRANQPQHF. CDR3 sequence (DNA): TGTGCCAGCAGTCGGGCCCCCCTAAGGAGAGCCAATCAGCCCCAGCATTTT.

The CDR3, as DNA: TGTGCCAGCAGCAAAAATAGCGGGGAGCTGTTTTTT. Translation gives CASSKNSGELFF. The chain joins TRBV12-3 or TRBV12-4 to TRBJ2-2; D is ambiguous. This CDR3 has 12 residues. The germline V and J ends were trimmed by 6 bases and 7 bases, with 9 bases remaining between them.